What follows describes a single T cell receptor beta chain. Its specificity is unknown. Germline and junction disagree at one end, which may indicate a read error. Samples came from axillary lymph nodes draining the breast cancer. The data are from a study of breast tumors, draining lymph nodes, adjacent tissues. TCRdb redid the calling of the multiplex PCR reads with MiXCR, one entry per CDR3 protein. This table has 170,000 or so distinct CDR3 sequences, 25% to 40% appearing once. The germline gives CDR1 SEHNR, CDR2 FQNEAQ (reference sequence). The CDR3 has 13 residues. Whole-study results and caveats: Tumor TCR diversity was below lymph nodes but above nontumor tissue.

This chain connects TRBV7-9 to TRBJ2-2, with TRBD2 matching over 8 bases. The sequence was collected from a female donor with breast cancer. Some clones in this sample may be carry-over from other donors' samples. The sequenced material came from axillary lymph node tissue. The CDR3 DNA follows: TGTGCCAGCAGCTTAGCGCCAAGCGGGGGGCTGTTTTTT. This codes for CASSLAPSGGLFF.